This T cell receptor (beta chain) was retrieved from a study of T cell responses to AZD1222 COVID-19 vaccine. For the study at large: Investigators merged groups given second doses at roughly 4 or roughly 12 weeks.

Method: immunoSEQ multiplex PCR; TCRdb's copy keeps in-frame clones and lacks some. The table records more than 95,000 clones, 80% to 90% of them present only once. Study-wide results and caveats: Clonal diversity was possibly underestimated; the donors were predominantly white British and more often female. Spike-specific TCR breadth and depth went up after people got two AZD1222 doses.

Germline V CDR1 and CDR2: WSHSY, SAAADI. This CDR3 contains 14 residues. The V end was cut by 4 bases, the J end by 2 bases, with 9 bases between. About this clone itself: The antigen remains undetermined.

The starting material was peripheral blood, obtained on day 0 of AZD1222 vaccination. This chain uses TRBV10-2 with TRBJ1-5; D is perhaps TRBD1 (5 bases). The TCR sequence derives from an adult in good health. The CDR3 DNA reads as TGCGCCAGCAGTGCCCTGGGGGGCAATCAGCCCCAGCATTTT. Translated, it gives CASSALGGNQPQHF.